A single sample gave rise to the 5 T cell receptor beta chains below, sequenced in a study of tumor and adjacent non-tumor tissue in lung cancer. A modified ARM-PCR protocol with three rounds of nested PCR amplified TCRbeta. TCRdb analysed the multiplex PCR reads with MiXCR anew, one entry per CDR3 protein. The sample holds about 110,000 distinct CDR3 sequences, 60% to 70% seen once. This sample's RNA came from whole unsorted tissue. Distant lung tissue was collected more than 3 cm away from the tumor edge. Sequenced: distant non-tumor lung tissue. These receptors came from a man aged 60 to 75 with non-small cell lung cancer.

The table lists this clonotype with many counts. The chain links TRBV5-1 to TRBJ1-6, with unresolved D. The length of the CDR3 is 14 residues. V lost 4 bases and J lost 12, with 17 bases in between. CDR1 is SGHRS and CDR2 is YFSETQ in the germline V gene. The CDR3 loop reads CASSADGGGGPLHF. CDR3 DNA sequence: TGCGCCAGCAGCGCGGACGGCGGTGGAGGACCCCTCCACTTT.

A word on this clonotype: A much larger clone differs by one base, so this may be a read error. The gene calls are TRBV5-6 and TRBJ1-2; a weak D match, TRBD1 (6 bases). Germline lookup yields CDR1 SGHDT and CDR2 YYEEEE. This CDR3 has 15 amino acids. V lost 4 bases to trimming and J lost 4 bases, with 17 bases between them. The CDR3 nucleotides read TGTGCCAGCAGCCCCGATATAGAGGGGGTCTATGGCTACACCTTC. Translating gives CASSPDIEGVYGYTF.

Concerning this clonotype: Being one base from a much bigger clone, this may be a read error. The chain combines TRBV7-8 with TRBJ1-3; D unresolved. The CDR3 length is 14 residues. Germline V lookup: CDR1 SGHVS, CDR2 FQNEAQ. CDR3 in amino acids: CVSSKHGRGNTIYF. The CDR3 DNA is TGTGTCAGCAGCAAACACGGACGGGGAAACACCATATATTTT.

V is TRBV10-2 and J is TRBJ2-3; D may correspond to TRBD1 or TRBD2 (6 bases each). Germline CDR1 is WSHSY and CDR2 is SAAADI. This CDR3 is 14 amino acids long. V lost 9 bases to trimming and J lost 14 bases, with 27 bases between them. The CDR3 sequence is CASRLTGATDTLYF. The CDR3 coding sequence is TGCGCCAGTCGACTAACGGGGGCCACAGATACTCTGTATTTT.

This clonotype was counted a few times. This chain connects TRBV5-5 to TRBJ1-2; 8 bases map to TRBD1. The CDR3 loop spans 15 amino acids. V shed 0 bases and J 3 bases; nucleotides not matched to a gene: 4. The germline gives CDR1 SGHKS, CDR2 YYEKEE (reference sequence). CDR3 bases: TGTGCCAGCAGCTTGGGGACAGGGCGGTACTATGGCTACACCTTC. The encoded protein is CASSLGTGRYYGYTF.